Listed below are T cell receptor beta chains from one sample, sequenced in a study of beta chain features in type 1 diabetes. Sequencing was performed with immunoSEQ multiplex PCR; in TCRdb, only in-frame clones are kept and a portion is missing. This sample has around 600,000 clones; about an eighth occur once, and the top ten carry roughly 0.11%. The specimen was naive CD4+ T cells from blood. These receptors were taken from a man aged 25-45 years with type 1 diabetes. Each CDR3 is given with its conserved first and last residue. A D gene is named only where the DNA matches it firmly. The size field is filled for only some rows; it gives once, few, many or a size class.

cdr3_nt: TGTGCCAGCAGCCAAGAGTATTCCAGTTCAATGTTCTATGGCTACACCTTC
cdr3_aa: CASSQEYSSSMFYGYTF
d_call: NA
v_call: TRBV4-2
clone_size: few
j_call: TRBJ1-2

cdr3_nt: TGTGCCAGCAGGCGGGACTCCCGGGCGGTTAATTCACCCCTCCACTTT
cdr3_aa: CASRRDSRAVNSPLHF
d_call: NA
v_call: TRBV28
clone_size: NA
j_call: TRBJ1-6

cdr3_nt: TGTGCCAGCAGCAACAGGGGGCGCGAAGATACGCAGTATTTT
cdr3_aa: CASSNRGREDTQYF
d_call: TRBD1
v_call: TRBV7-2
clone_size: few
j_call: TRBJ2-3

cdr3_nt: TGTGCCAGCAGTTTAAAAGGGCGGTCCTATAATTCACCCCTCCACTTT
cdr3_aa: CASSLKGRSYNSPLHF
d_call: NA
v_call: TRBV27
clone_size: NA
j_call: TRBJ1-6

cdr3_nt: TGTGCCAGCAGCCCTACAGGGGAAGGCCGGGAAAAACTGTTTTTT
cdr3_aa: CASSPTGEGREKLFF
d_call: TRBD1
v_call: TRBV9
clone_size: few
j_call: TRBJ1-4

cdr3_nt: TGTGCCATCAGTGAATTTGGGGGACAGGGCGTCTATGGCTACACCTTC
cdr3_aa: CAISEFGGQGVYGYTF
d_call: TRBD1
v_call: TRBV10-3
clone_size: few
j_call: TRBJ1-2

cdr3_nt: TGTGCCAGCAGCTTAGCCGGGACTAGCGGCCAAGAGACCCAGTACTTC
cdr3_aa: CASSLAGTSGQETQYF
d_call: TRBD2
v_call: TRBV7-8
clone_size: few
j_call: TRBJ2-5

cdr3_nt: TGTGCCAGCAGCGAGATATCAAACACCGGGGAGCTGTTTTTT
cdr3_aa: CASSEISNTGELFF
d_call: NA
v_call: TRBV2
clone_size: NA
j_call: TRBJ2-2

cdr3_nt: TGTGCCAGCAGCCAATCCCCCAGGGACTCACCCCTCCACTTT
cdr3_aa: CASSQSPRDSPLHF
d_call: NA
v_call: TRBV14
clone_size: few
j_call: TRBJ1-6

cdr3_nt: TGTGCAAGTCGCTCGGCGGGGACAGGGCCCACCGGGGAGCTGTTTTTT
cdr3_aa: CASRSAGTGPTGELFF
d_call: NA
v_call: TRBV12-2
clone_size: few
j_call: TRBJ2-2